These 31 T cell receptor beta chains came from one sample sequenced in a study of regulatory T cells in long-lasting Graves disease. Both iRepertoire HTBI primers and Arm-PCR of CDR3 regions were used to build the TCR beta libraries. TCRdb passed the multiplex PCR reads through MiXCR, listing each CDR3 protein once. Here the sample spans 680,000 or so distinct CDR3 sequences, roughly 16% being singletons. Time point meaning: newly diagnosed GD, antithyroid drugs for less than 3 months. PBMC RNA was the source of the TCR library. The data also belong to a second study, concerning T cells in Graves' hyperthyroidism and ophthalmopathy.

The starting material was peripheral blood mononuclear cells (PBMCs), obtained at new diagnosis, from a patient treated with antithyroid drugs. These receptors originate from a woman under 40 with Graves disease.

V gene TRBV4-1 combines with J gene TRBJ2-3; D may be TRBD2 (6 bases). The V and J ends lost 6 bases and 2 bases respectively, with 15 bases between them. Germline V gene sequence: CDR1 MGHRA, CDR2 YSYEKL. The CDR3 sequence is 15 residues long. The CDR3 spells CASSHSSGVTDTQYF. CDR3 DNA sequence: TGCGCCAGCAGTCACTCCTCGGGGGTCACAGATACGCAGTATTTT.

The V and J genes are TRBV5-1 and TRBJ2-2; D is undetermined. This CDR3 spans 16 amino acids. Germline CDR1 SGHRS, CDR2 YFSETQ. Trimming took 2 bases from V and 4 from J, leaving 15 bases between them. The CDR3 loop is CASSLAPKSFTGELFF. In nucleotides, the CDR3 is TGCGCCAGCAGCTTAGCCCCGAAGAGTTTCACCGGGGAGCTGTTTTTT.

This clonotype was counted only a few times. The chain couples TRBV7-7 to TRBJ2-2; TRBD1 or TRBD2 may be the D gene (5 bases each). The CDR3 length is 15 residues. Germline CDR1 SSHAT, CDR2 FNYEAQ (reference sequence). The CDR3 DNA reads TGTGCTGGCAGCCCAGGGACGGCGAACACCGGGGAGCTGTTTTTT. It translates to CAGSPGTANTGELFF.

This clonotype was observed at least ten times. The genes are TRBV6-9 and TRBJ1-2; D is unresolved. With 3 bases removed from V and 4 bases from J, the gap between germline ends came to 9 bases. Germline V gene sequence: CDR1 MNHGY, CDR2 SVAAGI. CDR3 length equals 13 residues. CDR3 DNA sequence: TGTGCCAGCAGTTACGGGGAAGTCTATGGCTACACCTTC. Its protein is CASSYGEVYGYTF.

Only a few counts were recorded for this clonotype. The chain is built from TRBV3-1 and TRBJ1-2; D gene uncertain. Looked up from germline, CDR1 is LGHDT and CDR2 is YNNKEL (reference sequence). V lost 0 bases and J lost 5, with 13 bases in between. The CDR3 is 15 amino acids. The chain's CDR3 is CASSQDYPENYGYTF. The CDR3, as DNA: TGTGCCAGCAGCCAAGATTATCCGGAGAATTATGGCTACACCTTC.

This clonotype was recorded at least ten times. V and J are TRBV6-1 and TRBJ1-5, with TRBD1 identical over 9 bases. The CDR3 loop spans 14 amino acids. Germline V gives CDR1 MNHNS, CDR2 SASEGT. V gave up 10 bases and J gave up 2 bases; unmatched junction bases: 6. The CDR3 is CATWDRAGNQPQHF. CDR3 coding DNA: TGTGCCACCTGGGACAGGGCAGGCAATCAGCCCCAGCATTTT.

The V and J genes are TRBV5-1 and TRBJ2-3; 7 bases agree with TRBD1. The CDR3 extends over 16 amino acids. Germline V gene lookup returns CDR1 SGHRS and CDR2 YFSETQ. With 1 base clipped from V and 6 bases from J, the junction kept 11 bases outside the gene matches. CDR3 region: CASSLSLGTAGDTQYF. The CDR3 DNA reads TGCGCCAGCAGCTTGTCCCTGGGGACAGCCGGGGATACGCAGTATTTT.

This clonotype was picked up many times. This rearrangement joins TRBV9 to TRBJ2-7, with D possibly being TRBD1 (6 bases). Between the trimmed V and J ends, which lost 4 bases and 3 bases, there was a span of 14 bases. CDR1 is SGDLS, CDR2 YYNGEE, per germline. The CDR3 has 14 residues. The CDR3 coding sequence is TGTGCCAGCAGCTTTCAGACAGGCGGCTACGAGCAGTACTTC. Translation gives CASSFQTGGYEQYF.

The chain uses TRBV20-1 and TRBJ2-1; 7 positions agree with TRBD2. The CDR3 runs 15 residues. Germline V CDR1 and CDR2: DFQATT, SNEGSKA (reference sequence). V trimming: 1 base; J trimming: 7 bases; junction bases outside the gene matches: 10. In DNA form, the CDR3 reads TGCAGTGCTAGAGGAGGCGGGAGCACTAGAAATGAGCAGTTCTTC. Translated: CSARGGGSTRNEQFF.

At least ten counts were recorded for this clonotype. CDR3 DNA sequence: TGTGCCAGCTCAGCAAAGCCCGAGGGAGTGAACACTGAAGCTTTCTTT. Protein product: CASSAKPEGVNTEAFF. The chain combines TRBV12-3 or TRBV12-4 with TRBJ1-1; no reliable D call. V was cut by 8 bases and J by 0 bases, with 19 bases left in between. The CDR3 loop spans 16 amino acids.

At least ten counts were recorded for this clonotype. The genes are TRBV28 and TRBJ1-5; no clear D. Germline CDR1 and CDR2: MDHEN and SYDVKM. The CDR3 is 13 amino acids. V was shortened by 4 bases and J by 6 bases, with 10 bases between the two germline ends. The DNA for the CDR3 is TGTGCCAGCAGTTGGGGTCCCAGTCAGCCCCAGCATTTT. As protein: CASSWGPSQPQHF.

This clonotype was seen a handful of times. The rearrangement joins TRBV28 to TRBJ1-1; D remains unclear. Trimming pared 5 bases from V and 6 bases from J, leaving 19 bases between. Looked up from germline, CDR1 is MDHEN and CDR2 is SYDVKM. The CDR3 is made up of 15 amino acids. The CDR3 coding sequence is TGTGCCAGCAGTCTGACCAAGGGTTTAAGGGCTGAAGCTTTCTTT. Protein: CASSLTKGLRAEAFF. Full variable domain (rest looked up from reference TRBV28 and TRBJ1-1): DVKVTQSSRYLVKRTGEKVFLECVQDMDHENMFWYRQDPGLGLRLIYFSYDVKMKEKGDIPEGYSVSREKKERFSLILESASTNQTSMYLCASSLTKGLRAEAFFGQGTRLTVV.

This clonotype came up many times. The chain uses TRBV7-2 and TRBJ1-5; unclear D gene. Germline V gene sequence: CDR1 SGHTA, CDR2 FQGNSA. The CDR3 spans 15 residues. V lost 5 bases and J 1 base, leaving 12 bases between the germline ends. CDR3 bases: TGTGCCAGCAGCGCCGCGGCGTCAAGCAATCAGCCCCAGCATTTT. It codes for CASSAAASSNQPQHF.

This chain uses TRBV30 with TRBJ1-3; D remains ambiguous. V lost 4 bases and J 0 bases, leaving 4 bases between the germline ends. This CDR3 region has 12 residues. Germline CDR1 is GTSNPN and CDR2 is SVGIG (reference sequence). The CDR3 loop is CAWMSSGNTIYF. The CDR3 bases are TGTGCCTGGATGTCCTCTGGAAACACCATATATTTT. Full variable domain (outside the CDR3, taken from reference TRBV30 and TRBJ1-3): SQTIHQWPATLVQPVGSPLSLECTVEGTSNPNLYWYRQAAGRGLQLLFYSVGIGQISSEVPQNLSASRPQDRQFILSSKKLLLSDSGFYLCAWMSSGNTIYFGEGSWLTVV.

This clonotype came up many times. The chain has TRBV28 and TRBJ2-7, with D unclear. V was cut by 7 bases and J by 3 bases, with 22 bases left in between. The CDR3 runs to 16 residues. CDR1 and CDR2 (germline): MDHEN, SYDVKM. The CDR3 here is CASTPALVHNYYEQYF. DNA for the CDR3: TGTGCCAGCACTCCAGCCCTGGTGCACAACTACTACGAGCAGTACTTC.

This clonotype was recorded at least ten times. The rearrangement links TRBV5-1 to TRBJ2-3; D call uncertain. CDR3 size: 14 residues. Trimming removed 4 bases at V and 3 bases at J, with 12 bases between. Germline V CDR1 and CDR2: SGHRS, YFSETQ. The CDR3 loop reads CASSPILTTDTQYF. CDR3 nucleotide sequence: TGCGCCAGCAGCCCCATCCTCACGACAGATACGCAGTATTTT. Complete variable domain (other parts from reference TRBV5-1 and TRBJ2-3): KAGVTQTPRYLIKTRGQQVTLSCSPISGHRSVSWYQQTPGQGLQFLFEYFSETQRNKGNFPGRFSGRQFSNSRSEMNVSTLELGDSALYLCASSPILTTDTQYFGPGTRLTVL.

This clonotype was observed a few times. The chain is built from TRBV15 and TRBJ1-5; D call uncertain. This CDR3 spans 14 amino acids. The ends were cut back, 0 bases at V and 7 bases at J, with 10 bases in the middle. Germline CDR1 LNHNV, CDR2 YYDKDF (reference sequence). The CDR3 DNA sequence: TGTGCCACCAGCAGAGAAGGATTCGGCCAGCCCCAGCATTTT. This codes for CATSREGFGQPQHF.

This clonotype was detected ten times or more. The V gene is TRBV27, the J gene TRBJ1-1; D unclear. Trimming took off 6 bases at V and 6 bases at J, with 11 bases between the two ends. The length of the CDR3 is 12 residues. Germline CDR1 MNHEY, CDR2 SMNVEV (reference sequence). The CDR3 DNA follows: TGTGCCAGCAGCCTTGACGGATCTGAAGCTTTCTTT. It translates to CASSLDGSEAFF.

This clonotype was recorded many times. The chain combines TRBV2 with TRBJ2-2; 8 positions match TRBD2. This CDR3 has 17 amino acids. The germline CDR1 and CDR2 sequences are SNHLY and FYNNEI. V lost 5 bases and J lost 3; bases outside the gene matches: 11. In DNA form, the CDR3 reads TGTGCCAGCAGTCACATCGGCGGGAGGAGGGACACCGGGGAGCTGTTTTTT. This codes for CASSHIGGRRDTGELFF. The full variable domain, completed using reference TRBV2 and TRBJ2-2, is EPEVTQTPSHQVTQMGQEVILRCVPISNHLYFYWYRQILGQKVEFLVSFYNNEISEKSEIFDDQFSVERPDGSNFTLKIRSTKLEDSAMYFCASSHIGGRRDTGELFFGEGSRLTVL.

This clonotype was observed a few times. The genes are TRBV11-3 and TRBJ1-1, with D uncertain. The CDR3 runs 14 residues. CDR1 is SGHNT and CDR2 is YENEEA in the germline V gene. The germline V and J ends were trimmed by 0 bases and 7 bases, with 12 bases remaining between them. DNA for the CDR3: TGTGCCAGCAGCTTAGAGTCGAAGGGAGGTGAAGCTTTCTTT. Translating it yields CASSLESKGGEAFF.

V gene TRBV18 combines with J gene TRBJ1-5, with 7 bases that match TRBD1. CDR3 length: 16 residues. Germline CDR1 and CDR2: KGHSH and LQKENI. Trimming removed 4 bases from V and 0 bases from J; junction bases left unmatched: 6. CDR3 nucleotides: TGTGCCAGCTCACAAGGACAGGCGAGTAGCAATCAGCCCCAGCATTTT. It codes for CASSQGQASSNQPQHF.

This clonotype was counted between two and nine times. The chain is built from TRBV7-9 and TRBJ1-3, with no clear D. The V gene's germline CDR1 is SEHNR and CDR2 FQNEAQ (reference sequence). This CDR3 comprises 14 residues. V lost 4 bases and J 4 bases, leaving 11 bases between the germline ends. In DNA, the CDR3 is TGTGCCAGCAGCTCCGGGGTTGTAGGAAACACCATATATTTT. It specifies CASSSGVVGNTIYF. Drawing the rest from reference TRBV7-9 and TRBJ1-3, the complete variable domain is DTGVSQNPRHKITKRGQNVTFRCDPISEHNRLYWYRQTLGQGPEFLTYFQNEAQLEKSRLLSDRFSAERPKGSFSTLEIQRTEQGDSAMYLCASSSGVVGNTIYFGEGSWLTVV.

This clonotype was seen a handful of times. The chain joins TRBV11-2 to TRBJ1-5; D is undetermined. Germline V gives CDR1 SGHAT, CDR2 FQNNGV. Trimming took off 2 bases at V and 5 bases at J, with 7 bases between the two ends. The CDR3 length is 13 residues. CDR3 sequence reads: CASSLLPDQPQHF. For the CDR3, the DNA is TGTGCCAGCAGCTTACTCCCAGATCAGCCCCAGCATTTT. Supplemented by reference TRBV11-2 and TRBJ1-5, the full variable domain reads EAGVAQSPRYKIIEKRQSVAFWCNPISGHATLYWYQQILGQGPKLLIQFQNNGVVDDSQLPKDRFSAERLKGVDSTLKIQPAKLEDSAVYLCASSLLPDQPQHFGDGTRLSIL.

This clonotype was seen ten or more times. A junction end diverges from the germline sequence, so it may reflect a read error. Here the CDR3 reads CASSRRVDGEQYF. The CDR3 region has the DNA TGTGCTAGCAGCCGGAGGGTCGACGGGGAGCAGTACTTC. The chain employs TRBV7-7 and TRBJ2-7, with D possibly TRBD2 on 6 matching bases. CDR1 and CDR2 from the germline V gene are SSHAT and FNYEAQ (reference sequence). The CDR3 consists of 13 residues. Full variable domain (missing parts from reference TRBV7-7 and TRBJ2-7): GAGVSQSPRYKVTKRGQDVTLRCDPISSHATLYWYQQALGQGPEFLTYFNYEAQPDKSGLPSDRFSAERPEGSISTLTIQRTEQRDSAMYRCASSRRVDGEQYFGPGTRLTVT.

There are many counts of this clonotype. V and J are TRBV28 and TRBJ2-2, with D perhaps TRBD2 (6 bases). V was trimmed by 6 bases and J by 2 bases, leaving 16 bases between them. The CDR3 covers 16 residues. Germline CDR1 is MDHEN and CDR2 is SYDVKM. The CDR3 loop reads CASSPGGGTNTGELFF. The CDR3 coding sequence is TGTGCCAGCAGCCCCGGCGGAGGGACTAACACCGGGGAGCTGTTTTTT.

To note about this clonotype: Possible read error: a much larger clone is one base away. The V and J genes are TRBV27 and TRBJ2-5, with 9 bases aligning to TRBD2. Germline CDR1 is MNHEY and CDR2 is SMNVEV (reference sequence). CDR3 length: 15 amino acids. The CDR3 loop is CTSSLGGLAQETQYF. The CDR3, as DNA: TGTACCAGCAGTTTGGGGGGACTAGCCCAAGAGACCCAGTACTTC.

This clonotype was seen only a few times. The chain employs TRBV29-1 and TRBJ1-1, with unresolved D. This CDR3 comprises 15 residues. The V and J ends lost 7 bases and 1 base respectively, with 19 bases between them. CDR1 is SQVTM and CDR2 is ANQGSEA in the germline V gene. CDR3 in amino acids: CSATAPQKGNTEAFF. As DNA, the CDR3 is TGCAGCGCCACCGCCCCCCAAAAGGGGAACACTGAAGCTTTCTTT.

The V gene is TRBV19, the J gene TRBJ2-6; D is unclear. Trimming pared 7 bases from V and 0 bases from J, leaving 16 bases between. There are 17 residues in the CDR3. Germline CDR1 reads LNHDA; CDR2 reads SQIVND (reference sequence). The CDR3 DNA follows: TGTGCCAGTAAGCTCTTCAATGGGGTCTCTGGGGCCAACGTCCTGACTTTC. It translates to CASKLFNGVSGANVLTF.

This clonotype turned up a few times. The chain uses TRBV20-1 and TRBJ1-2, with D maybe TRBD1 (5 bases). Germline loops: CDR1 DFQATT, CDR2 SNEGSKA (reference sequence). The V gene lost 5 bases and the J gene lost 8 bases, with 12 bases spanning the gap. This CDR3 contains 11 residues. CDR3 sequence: CSAAAGTGYTF. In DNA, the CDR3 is TGCAGTGCTGCCGCCGGGACCGGCTACACCTTC.

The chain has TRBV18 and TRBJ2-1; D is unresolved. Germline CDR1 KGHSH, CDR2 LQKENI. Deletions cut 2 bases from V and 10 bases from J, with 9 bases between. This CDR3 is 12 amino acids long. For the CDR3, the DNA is TGTGCCAGCTCACCAGGTCGGATGGAGCAGTTCTTC. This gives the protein CASSPGRMEQFF. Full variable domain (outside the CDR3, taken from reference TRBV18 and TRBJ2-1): NAGVMQNPRHLVRRRGQEARLRCSPMKGHSHVYWYRQLPEEGLKFMVYLQKENIIDESGMPKERFSAEFPKEGPSILRIQQVVRGDSAAYFCASSPGRMEQFFGPGTRLTVL.

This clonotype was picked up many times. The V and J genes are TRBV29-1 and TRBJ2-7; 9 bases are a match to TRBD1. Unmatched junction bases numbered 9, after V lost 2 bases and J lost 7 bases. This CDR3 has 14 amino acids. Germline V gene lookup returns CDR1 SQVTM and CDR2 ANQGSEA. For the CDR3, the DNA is TGCAGCGTTGAATACGGGACAGGGTCCGGGGAGCAGTACTTC. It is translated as CSVEYGTGSGEQYF.